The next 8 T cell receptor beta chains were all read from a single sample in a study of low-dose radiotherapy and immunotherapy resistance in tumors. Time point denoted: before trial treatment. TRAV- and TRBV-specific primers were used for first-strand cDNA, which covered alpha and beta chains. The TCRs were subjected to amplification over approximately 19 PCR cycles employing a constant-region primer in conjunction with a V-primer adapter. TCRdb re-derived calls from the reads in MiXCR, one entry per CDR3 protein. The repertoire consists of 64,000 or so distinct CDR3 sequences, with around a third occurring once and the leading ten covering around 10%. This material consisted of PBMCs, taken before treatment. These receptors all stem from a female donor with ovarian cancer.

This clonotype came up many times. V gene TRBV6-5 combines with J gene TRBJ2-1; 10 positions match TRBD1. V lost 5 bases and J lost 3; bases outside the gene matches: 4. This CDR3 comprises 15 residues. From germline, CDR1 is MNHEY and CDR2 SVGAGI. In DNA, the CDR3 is TGTGCCAGCAGTGGGACAGGGGCTATCTACAATGAGCAGTTCTTC. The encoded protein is CASSGTGAIYNEQFF.

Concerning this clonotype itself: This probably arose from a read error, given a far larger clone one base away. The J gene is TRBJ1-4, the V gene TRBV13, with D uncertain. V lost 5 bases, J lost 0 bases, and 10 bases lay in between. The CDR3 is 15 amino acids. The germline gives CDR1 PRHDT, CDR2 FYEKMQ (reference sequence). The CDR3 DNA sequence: TGTGCCAGCAGCCGGGCGTTCGCAACTAATGAAAAACTGTTTTTT. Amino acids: CASSRAFATNEKLFF.

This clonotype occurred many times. For the CDR3, the DNA is TGTGCCAGCAGTACCGGGACAGCATCCCAAAAGAACACTGAAGCTTTCTTT. It encodes CASSTGTASQKNTEAFF. The chain uses TRBV12-3 or TRBV12-4 and TRBJ1-1; 7 positions agree with TRBD1. Trimming cost V 5 bases and J 1 base; bases outside gene matches: 13. This CDR3 has 17 amino acids.

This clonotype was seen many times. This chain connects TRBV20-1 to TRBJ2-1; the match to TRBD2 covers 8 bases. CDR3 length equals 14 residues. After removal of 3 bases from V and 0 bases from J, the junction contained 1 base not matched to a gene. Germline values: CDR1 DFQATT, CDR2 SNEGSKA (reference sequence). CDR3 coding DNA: TGCAGTGCTAGCGGGAGGGGCTCCTACAATGAGCAGTTCTTC. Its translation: CSASGRGSYNEQFF.

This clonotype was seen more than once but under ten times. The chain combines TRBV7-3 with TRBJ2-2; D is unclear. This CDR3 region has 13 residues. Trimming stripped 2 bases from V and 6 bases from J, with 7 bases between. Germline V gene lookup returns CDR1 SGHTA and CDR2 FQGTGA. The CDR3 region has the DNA TGTGCCAGCAGCTTACGAGACTCCGGGGAGCTGTTTTTT. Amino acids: CASSLRDSGELFF.

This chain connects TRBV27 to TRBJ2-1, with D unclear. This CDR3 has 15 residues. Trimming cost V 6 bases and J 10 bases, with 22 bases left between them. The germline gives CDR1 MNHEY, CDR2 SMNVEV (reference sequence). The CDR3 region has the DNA TGTGCCAGCAGCCCTCCCGGAGTGCTCTCCTACGAGCAGTTCTTC. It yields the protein CASSPPGVLSYEQFF.

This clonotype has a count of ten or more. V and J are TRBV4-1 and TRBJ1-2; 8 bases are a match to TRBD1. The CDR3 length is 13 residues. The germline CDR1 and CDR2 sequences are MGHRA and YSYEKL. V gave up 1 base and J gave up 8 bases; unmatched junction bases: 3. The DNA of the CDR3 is TGCGCCAGCAGCCAAGGGTCAGGGGGCGGCTACACCTTC. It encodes CASSQGSGGGYTF.

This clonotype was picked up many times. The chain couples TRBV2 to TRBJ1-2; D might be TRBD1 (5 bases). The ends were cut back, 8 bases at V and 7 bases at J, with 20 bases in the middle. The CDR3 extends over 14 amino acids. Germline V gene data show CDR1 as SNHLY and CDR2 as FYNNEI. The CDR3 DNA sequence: TGTGCCAGCGTGGGGGAACTGGCTGCCGCTGGCTACACCTTC. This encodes CASVGELAAAGYTF.